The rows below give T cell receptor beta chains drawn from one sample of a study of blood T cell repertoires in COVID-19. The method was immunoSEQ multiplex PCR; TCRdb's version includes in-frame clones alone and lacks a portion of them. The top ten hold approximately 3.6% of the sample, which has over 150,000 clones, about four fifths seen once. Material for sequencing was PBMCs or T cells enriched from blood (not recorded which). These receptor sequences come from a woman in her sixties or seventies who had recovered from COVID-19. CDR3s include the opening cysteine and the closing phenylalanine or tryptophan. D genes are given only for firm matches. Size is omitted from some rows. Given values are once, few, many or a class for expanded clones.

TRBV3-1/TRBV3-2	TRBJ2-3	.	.	CASSQGGSRTDTQYF	TGTGCCAGCAGCCAAGGGGGCAGCCGCACAGATACGCAGTATTTT
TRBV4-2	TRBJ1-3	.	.	CASSRNRDPGNTIYF	TGTGCCAGCAGCCGGAACAGGGATCCCGGAAACACCATATATTTT
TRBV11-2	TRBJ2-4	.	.	CASSFMAGAENIQYF	TGTGCCAGCAGCTTCATGGCTGGGGCCGAAAACATTCAGTACTTC
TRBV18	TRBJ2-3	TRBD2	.	CASSASGVEDTQYF	TGTGCCAGCTCAGCTAGCGGGGTCGAAGATACGCAGTATTTT
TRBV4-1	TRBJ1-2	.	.	CASSQVSGEGSGYTF	TGCGCCAGCAGCCAAGTTTCAGGGGAAGGTTCTGGCTACACCTTC
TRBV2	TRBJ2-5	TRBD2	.	CASASGTTSQETQYF	TGTGCCAGCGCTAGCGGGACAACCTCCCAAGAGACCCAGTACTTC
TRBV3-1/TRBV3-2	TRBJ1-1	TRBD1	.	CASSQGTGGAFF	TGTGCCAGCAGCCAAGGGACAGGGGGAGCTTTCTTT
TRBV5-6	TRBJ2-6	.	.	CASSLVPSSGANVLTF	TGTGCCAGCAGCTTGGTCCCTTCCTCTGGGGCCAACGTCCTGACTTTC
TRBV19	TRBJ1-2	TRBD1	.	CASSMARGDYGYTF	TGTGCCAGTAGTATGGCCAGGGGGGATTATGGCTACACCTTC
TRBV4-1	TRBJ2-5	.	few	CASSQGERVGETQYF	TGCGCCAGCAGCCAGGGAGAAAGGGTAGGAGAGACCCAGTACTTC
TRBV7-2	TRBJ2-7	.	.	CASSGGWRGRYEQYF	TGTGCCAGCAGCGGAGGGTGGCGGGGACGTTACGAGCAGTACTTC
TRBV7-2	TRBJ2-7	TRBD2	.	CASSQTSGGLGYEQYF	TGTGCCAGCAGCCAAACTAGCGGGGGGCTTGGCTACGAGCAGTACTTC
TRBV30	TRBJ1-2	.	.	CAWSRGRNYGYTF	TGTGCCTGGAGCAGGGGCAGAAACTATGGCTACACCTTC
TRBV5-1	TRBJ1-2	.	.	CASSLEGDPNYGYTF	TGCGCCAGCAGCTTGGAGGGGGATCCTAACTATGGCTACACCTTC
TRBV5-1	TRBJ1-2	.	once	CASTLSIPSYGYTF	TGCGCCAGCACCTTGTCTATCCCGTCCTATGGCTACACCTTC
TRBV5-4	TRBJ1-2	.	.	CASSSDRKNYGYTF	TGTGCCAGCAGCTCCGACAGGAAGAACTATGGCTACACCTTC
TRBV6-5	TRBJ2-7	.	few	CASSYYAAGYEQYF	TGTGCCAGCAGTTACTATGCTGCGGGATACGAGCAGTACTTC
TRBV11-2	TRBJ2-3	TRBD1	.	CASSLVRTGISADTQYF	TGTGCCAGCAGCTTAGTTAGGACAGGGATTAGCGCAGATACGCAGTATTTT
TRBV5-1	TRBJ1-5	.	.	CASSPTDSRNQPQHF	TGCGCCAGCAGCCCGACTGACAGTCGCAATCAGCCCCAGCATTTT
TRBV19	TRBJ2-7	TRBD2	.	CASSNSGGPFSYEQYF	TGTGCCAGTAGTAATAGCGGGGGGCCGTTCTCCTACGAGCAGTACTTC
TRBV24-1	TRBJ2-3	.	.	CATSAGGHTDTQYF	TGTGCCACCAGTGCAGGAGGGCACACAGATACGCAGTATTTT
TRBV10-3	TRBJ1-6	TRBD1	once	CAIRQPGQGNSPLHF	TGTGCCATCAGGCAGCCGGGACAGGGGAATTCACCCCTCCACTTT
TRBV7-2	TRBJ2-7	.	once	CASREWGPFGEQYF	TGTGCCAGCAGGGAGTGGGGGCCTTTTGGCGAGCAGTACTTC
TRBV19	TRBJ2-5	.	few	CASSMGQGLSETQYF	TGTGCCAGTAGTATGGGGCAGGGGCTTTCAGAGACCCAGTACTTC
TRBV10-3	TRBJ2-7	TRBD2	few	CAITSLAGQEQYF	TGTGCCATCACGAGCCTAGCGGGACAAGAGCAGTACTTC
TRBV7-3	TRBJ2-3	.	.	CASSSRGASTDTQYF	TGTGCCAGCAGCTCCCGGGGGGCTAGCACAGATACGCAGTATTTT
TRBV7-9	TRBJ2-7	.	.	CASSLGRQGRGYEQYF	TGTGCCAGCAGCTTAGGAAGGCAGGGCCGAGGCTACGAGCAGTACTTC
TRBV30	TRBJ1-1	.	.	CAWNGHLNTEAFF	TGTGCCTGGAACGGACACTTGAACACTGAAGCTTTCTTT
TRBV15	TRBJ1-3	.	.	CATSRDAGKGNTIYF	TGTGCCACCAGCAGAGACGCGGGGAAAGGAAACACCATATATTTT
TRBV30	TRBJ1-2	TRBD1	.	CAKGTGYDYGYTF	TGTGCCAAAGGGACAGGGTATGACTATGGCTACACCTTC
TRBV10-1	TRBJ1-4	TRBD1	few	CASSRQGTNEKLFF	TGCGCCAGCAGTAGACAGGGGACTAATGAAAAACTGTTTTTT
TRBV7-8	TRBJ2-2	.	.	CASSFGYRELFF	TGTGCCAGCAGCTTCGGGTACCGGGAGCTGTTTTTT
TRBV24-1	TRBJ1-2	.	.	CATSREASNGYTF	TGTGCCACCAGTCGCGAAGCGTCGAATGGCTACACCTTC
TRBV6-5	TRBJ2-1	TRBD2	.	CASLGTSIPHEQFF	TGTGCCAGCTTAGGGACTAGCATACCTCATGAGCAGTTCTTC
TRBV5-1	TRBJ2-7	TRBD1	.	CASAFTTGDVYEQYF	TGCGCCAGCGCCTTTACTACAGGGGATGTCTACGAGCAGTACTTC
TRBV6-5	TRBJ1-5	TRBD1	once	CASRAAQGGGQPQHF	TGTGCCAGCCGGGCCGCCCAAGGGGGCGGTCAGCCCCAGCATTTT
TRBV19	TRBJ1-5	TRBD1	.	CASSTDRGIQPQHF	TGTGCCAGTAGTACAGACAGGGGCATACAGCCCCAGCATTTT
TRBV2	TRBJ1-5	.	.	CASRGAGGNQPQHF	TGTGCCAGCAGGGGGGCAGGGGGCAATCAGCCCCAGCATTTT
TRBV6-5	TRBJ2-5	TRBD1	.	CASSRGETQYF	TGTGCCAGCAGCAGGGGGGAGACCCAGTACTTC
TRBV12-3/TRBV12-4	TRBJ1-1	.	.	CASSLYPKEAFF	TGTGCCAGCAGTTTATACCCTAAGGAAGCTTTCTTT
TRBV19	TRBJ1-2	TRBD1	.	CASSTTQGAGNYGYTF	TGTGCCAGTAGTACCACACAGGGGGCTGGCAACTATGGCTACACCTTC
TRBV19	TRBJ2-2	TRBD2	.	CASRGGGDYTGELFF	TGTGCCAGTAGAGGCGGGGGGGACTACACCGGGGAGCTGTTTTTT